These 26 T cell receptor beta chains were sequenced from one sample in a study of blood T cell repertoires in COVID-19. Measured with immunoSEQ multiplex PCR; TCRdb has only the in-frame clones, and not every one. The table lists roughly 250,000 clones, around nine tenths of them singletons, with under 2% in the top ten. Sequenced input: PBMCs or T cells enriched from blood (not recorded which). All receptors derive from a woman aged 45-65 years who had recovered from COVID-19.

The chain carries TRBV7-9 and TRBJ2-3; D call uncertain. Germline V lookup: CDR1 SEHNR, CDR2 FQNEAQ (reference sequence). This CDR3 comprises 12 residues. V shed 1 base and J shed 4 bases, with 3 bases lying between them. This CDR3 is CASSLVADTQYF. The CDR3 coding sequence is TGTGCCAGCAGCTTAGTAGCAGATACGCAGTATTTT.

This chain joins TRBV6-2 or TRBV6-3 and TRBJ2-7, with D maybe TRBD1 (5 bases). V was clipped by 5 bases and J by 3 bases, with 11 bases between them. The germline gives CDR1 MNHEY, CDR2 SVGEGT. The CDR3 sequence is 13 residues long. The CDR3 protein is CASSPDRYYEQYF. The DNA for the CDR3 is TGTGCCAGCAGTCCAGACAGATACTACGAGCAGTACTTC.

J is TRBJ2-5 and V is TRBV27; the D gene is possibly TRBD2 (6 bases). Germline V gene sequence: CDR1 MNHEY, CDR2 SMNVEV (reference sequence). V shed 4 bases and J shed 0 bases, with 12 bases lying between them. The CDR3 length is 15 residues. This CDR3 is CASSSGGGYQETQYF. CDR3 DNA: TGTGCCAGCAGTTCCGGGGGTGGGTACCAAGAGACCCAGTACTTC.

This clone has just a few counts. The chain uses TRBV7-2 and TRBJ1-1; TRBD1 aligns across 10 bases. V lost 5 bases and J lost 3; bases outside the gene matches: 6. CDR1 and CDR2 (germline): SGHTA, FQGNSA. The CDR3 spans 15 residues. In DNA, the CDR3 is TGTGCCAGCAGCCCTAGACAGGGGGCGGACACTGAAGCTTTCTTT. Amino acids: CASSPRQGADTEAFF.

This chain uses TRBV5-1 with TRBJ2-1, with 10 bases aligning to TRBD2. There are 15 residues in the CDR3. V trimming: 3 bases; J trimming: 6 bases; junction bases outside the gene matches: 6. Germline CDR1 is SGHRS and CDR2 is YFSETQ. CDR3 loop: CASSSSGSPINEQFF. The CDR3 nucleotides read TGCGCCAGCAGCTCTAGCGGGAGCCCCATCAATGAGCAGTTCTTC.

V is TRBV5-4 and J is TRBJ2-2; 7 bases agree with TRBD2. The CDR3 runs to 15 residues. Germline loops: CDR1 SGHNT, CDR2 YYREEE (reference sequence). After removal of 2 bases from V and 1 base from J, the junction contained 2 bases not matched to a gene. The CDR3 nucleotides are TGTGCCAGCAGCTTCTTAGCGGGGAACACCGGGGAGCTGTTTTTT. Its protein is CASSFLAGNTGELFF.

The rearrangement uses TRBV18 and TRBJ1-2; D is undetermined. The CDR3 sequence is 15 residues long. Trimming removed 0 bases at V and 3 bases at J, with 11 bases between. Germline-derived CDR1 and CDR2 are KGHSH and LQKENI. The CDR3 bases are TGTGCCAGCTCACCACCGGCGACGGGGTACTATGGCTACACCTTC. Its protein product is CASSPPATGYYGYTF.

A few counts support this clone. CDR3 in amino acids: CASIWPWTGPLGNTIYF. CDR3 nucleotides: TGTGCCAGCATCTGGCCTTGGACAGGGCCCCTTGGAAACACCATATATTTT. The chain joins TRBV3-1 (or the pseudogene TRBV3-2) to TRBJ1-3; 8 bases agree with TRBD1. Germline V lookup: CDR1 LGHDT, CDR2 YNNKEL (reference sequence). Trimming took 7 bases from V and 3 from J; bases not matched to a gene: 14. The CDR3 is 17 amino acids.

The gene calls are TRBV30 and TRBJ1-3; TRBD1 might be the D (5 bases). V was clipped by 0 bases and J by 6 bases, with 12 bases between them. There are 14 residues in the CDR3. Germline V gene sequence: CDR1 GTSNPN, CDR2 SVGIG (reference sequence). The CDR3 DNA follows: TGTGCCTGGAGTGTACCGGGGGAGGAAAACACCATATATTTT. It codes for CAWSVPGEENTIYF.

The rearrangement links TRBV5-1 to TRBJ2-5, with 8 bases fitting TRBD2. The CDR3 has 15 amino acids. J gave up 4 bases and V 0 bases, and 5 bases lay outside the gene matches. CDR1 and CDR2 (germline): SGHRS, YFSETQ. CDR3 in amino acids: CASSLAGTRVETQYF. In DNA, the CDR3 is TGCGCCAGCAGCTTGGCGGGGACTAGAGTAGAGACCCAGTACTTC.

This chain connects TRBV18 to TRBJ2-3, with 12 bases identical to TRBD2. Looked up from germline, CDR1 is KGHSH and CDR2 is LQKENI. This CDR3 contains 17 residues. V shed 6 bases and J 0 bases; nucleotides not matched to a gene: 7. The CDR3 DNA follows: TGTGCCAGCTCCCCTGGACTAGCGGGGACTAGCACAGATACGCAGTATTTT. Encoded protein: CASSPGLAGTSTDTQYF.

This clone was counted only a few times. The genes are TRBV5-4 and TRBJ2-5; no definite D call. The CDR3 contains 13 residues. Per germline, CDR1 SGHNT and CDR2 YYREEE (reference sequence). Between the trimmed V and J ends, which lost 2 bases and 4 bases, there was a span of 9 bases. CDR3 loop: CASSLAPPETQYF. The CDR3 DNA follows: TGTGCCAGCAGCTTAGCCCCCCCAGAGACCCAGTACTTC. Looking up the rest from reference TRBV5-4 and TRBJ2-5 gives the full variable domain: ETGVTQSPTHLIKTRGQQVTLRCSSQSGHNTVSWYQQALGQGPQFIFQYYREEENGRGNFPPRFSGLQFPNYSSELNVNALELDDSALYLCASSLAPPETQYFGPGTRLLVL.

The CDR3 sequence is CASSEGLAPGELFF. CDR3 in DNA: TGTGCCAGCAGTGAAGGTCTAGCCCCCGGGGAGCTGTTTTTT. The genes are TRBV6-1 and TRBJ2-2; tentatively, D is TRBD2 (5 bases). With 1 base removed from V and 6 bases from J, the gap between germline ends came to 9 bases. This CDR3 has 14 residues. CDR1 MNHNS and CDR2 SASEGT come from the germline V gene.

The count of this clone is one. The V and J genes are TRBV4-1 and TRBJ1-1; D gene unclear. The ends were cut back, 3 bases at V and 7 bases at J, with 9 bases in the middle. There are 12 residues in the CDR3. Germline assignment: CDR1 MGHRA and CDR2 YSYEKL. The CDR3 DNA reads TGCGCCAGCAGCCAGACGACACTTGAAGCTTTCTTT. Its translation: CASSQTTLEAFF.

The J gene is TRBJ2-7, the V gene TRBV5-4; TRBD1 matches 10 bases. CDR3 length: 13 residues. V was pared by 4 bases and J by 9 bases, with 7 bases of the junction left unmatched. Germline V gives CDR1 SGHNT, CDR2 YYREEE (reference sequence). For the CDR3, the DNA is TGTGCCAGCAGCCTCGACAGGGGGCAGGGGCAGTACTTC. It translates to CASSLDRGQGQYF. Supplemented by reference TRBV5-4 and TRBJ2-7, the full variable domain reads ETGVTQSPTHLIKTRGQQVTLRCSSQSGHNTVSWYQQALGQGPQFIFQYYREEENGRGNFPPRFSGLQFPNYSSELNVNALELDDSALYLCASSLDRGQGQYFGPGTRLTVT.

This clone occurred once. The genes are TRBV28 and TRBJ2-3; 10 nucleotides match TRBD1. After removal of 6 bases from V and 3 bases from J, the junction contained 6 bases not matched to a gene. Germline CDR1 and CDR2: MDHEN and SYDVKM. The CDR3 contains 15 residues. The CDR3 sequence is CASSPPGQGTDTQYF. The CDR3 DNA sequence: TGTGCCAGCAGCCCCCCGGGACAGGGGACAGATACGCAGTATTTT.

The chain combines TRBV2 with TRBJ2-2; TRBD2 aligns across 8 bases. The CDR3 is 14 residues long. Germline-derived CDR1 and CDR2 are SNHLY and FYNNEI. Germline trimming cut 4 bases from V and 5 bases from J; bases unmatched to any gene: 3. The chain's CDR3 is CASSGAGETGELFF. CDR3 in DNA: TGTGCCAGCAGTGGAGCGGGAGAAACCGGGGAGCTGTTTTTT.

This chain uses TRBV5-4 with TRBJ2-3; D is possibly TRBD2 (6 bases). Trimming pared 5 bases from V and 4 bases from J, leaving 23 bases between. The CDR3 runs to 17 residues. CDR1 and CDR2 (germline): SGHNT, YYREEE (reference sequence). The CDR3 loop is CASSSVWGEEFADTQYF. The CDR3 DNA reads TGTGCCAGCAGTTCTGTGTGGGGGGAAGAGTTTGCAGATACGCAGTATTTT.

The V and J genes are TRBV19 and TRBJ2-6; TRBD1 agrees at 10 bases. The V and J ends lost 5 bases and 0 bases, in that order; junction bases with no gene match: 10. This CDR3 spans 19 amino acids. Germline V gene sequence: CDR1 LNHDA, CDR2 SQIVND (reference sequence). The DNA for the CDR3 is TGTGCCAGTAGTCGTTGGCCCGGGACAGGGGTCTCTGGGGCCAACGTCCTGACTTTC. Its protein product is CASSRWPGTGVSGANVLTF.

The chain has TRBV7-9 and TRBJ2-7; D gene unclear. The length of the CDR3 is 14 residues. Germline V gene data show CDR1 as SEHNR and CDR2 as FQNEAQ (reference sequence). Between the trimmed V and J ends, which lost 5 bases and 2 bases, there was a span of 13 bases. CDR3 coding DNA: TGTGCCAGCAGCAGAATAGCTACTACCTACGAGCAGTACTTC. It is translated as CASSRIATTYEQYF.

For the CDR3, the DNA is TGTGCCAGCAGCTCCGATCCCGGGACAGGACCAGAAGGCTACACCTTC. Protein product: CASSSDPGTGPEGYTF. V is TRBV7-9 and J is TRBJ1-2; 8 nucleotides line up with TRBD1. J was trimmed by 8 bases and V by 4 bases; bases with no gene match: 15. The CDR3 contains 16 residues. Germline V gene data show CDR1 as SEHNR and CDR2 as FQNEAQ (reference sequence).

The chain links TRBV9 to TRBJ1-4, with a tentative D call TRBD1 (5 bases). Between the trimmed V and J ends, which lost 3 bases and 8 bases, there was a span of 11 bases. CDR1 SGDLS and CDR2 YYNGEE come from the germline V gene. This CDR3 is 13 amino acids long. For the CDR3, the DNA is TGTGCCAGCAGCGCTACAGGTACAGAAAAACTGTTTTTT. Amino acids: CASSATGTEKLFF.

In its sample, this clone was seen a few times. The genes are TRBV4-2 and TRBJ1-1; weak D call: TRBD1 (6 bases). This CDR3 has 15 residues. Germline V gene data show CDR1 as LGHNA and CDR2 as YNFKEQ. V lost 2 bases to trimming and J lost 1 base, with 11 bases between them. Here the CDR3 reads CASSQLTGKNTEAFF. In DNA form, the CDR3 reads TGTGCCAGCAGCCAACTAACAGGGAAGAACACTGAAGCTTTCTTT.

V usage is TRBV15 and J usage is TRBJ2-1; TRBD2 agrees at 7 bases. This CDR3 contains 16 residues. Losses at the gene ends were 1 base for V and 5 bases for J; bases not matched to a gene: 8. Germline CDR1 and CDR2: LNHNV and YYDKDF (reference sequence). The CDR3, as DNA: TGTGCCACCAGCAGAGGGGAGGGTAATTTCGACAATGAGCAGTTCTTC. This codes for CATSRGEGNFDNEQFF.

This chain joins TRBV5-1 and TRBJ1-3; TRBD1 might be the D (6 bases). Germline loops: CDR1 SGHRS, CDR2 YFSETQ. Trimming pared 5 bases from V and 1 base from J, leaving 7 bases between. The CDR3 contains 13 residues. The CDR3 sequence: CASRQGSGNTIYF. As DNA, the CDR3 is TGCGCCAGCAGGCAGGGGTCTGGAAACACCATATATTTT.

This clone was detected only a few times. V usage is TRBV6-1 and J usage is TRBJ2-1; TRBD2 might be the D (6 bases). The length of the CDR3 is 14 residues. Germline lookup yields CDR1 MNHNS and CDR2 SASEGT. The germline V and J ends were trimmed by 1 base and 9 bases, with 13 bases remaining between them. The CDR3, as DNA: TGTGCCAGCAGTGAAGGTGGAGGACTACTTGAGCAGTTCTTC. Translation gives CASSEGGGLLEQFF.